The clone carrying this T cell receptor beta chain was seen a few times. Its antigen is undetermined. This record comes from a study of identical twins. Study-level points and caveats: Memory repertoires lacked the insertion deficit that abundant cord blood beta clonotypes showed.

TCRdb fed the 5' RACE reads into MiXCR, producing one record per CDR3 protein. The sample consists of 500,000 to 650,000 distinct CDR3 sequences, about 22% of them appearing once. Trimming cost V 7 bases and J 0 bases, with 15 bases left between them. CDR3 length: 15 residues. The same data also went into a second study, on yellow fever vaccine responses in identical twins.

This TCR was recovered from a woman under 30 in good health. J is TRBJ1-1 and V is TRBV12-3 or TRBV12-4; D is uncertain. Sample: CD4+ T cells sorted from blood. The CDR3 is CASTHPAQLNTEAFF. CDR3 bases: TGTGCCAGCACTCACCCGGCACAGTTGAACACTGAAGCTTTCTTT.